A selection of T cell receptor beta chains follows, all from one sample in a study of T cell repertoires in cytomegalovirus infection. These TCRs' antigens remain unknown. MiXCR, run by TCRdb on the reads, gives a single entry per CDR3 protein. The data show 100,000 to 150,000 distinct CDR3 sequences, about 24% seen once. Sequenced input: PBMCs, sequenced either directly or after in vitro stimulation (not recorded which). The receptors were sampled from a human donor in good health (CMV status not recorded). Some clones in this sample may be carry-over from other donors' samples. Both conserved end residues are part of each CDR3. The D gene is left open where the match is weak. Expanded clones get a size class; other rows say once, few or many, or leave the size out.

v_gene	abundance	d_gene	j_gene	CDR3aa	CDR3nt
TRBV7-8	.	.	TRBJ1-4	CASSLRRSGNEKLFF	TGTGCCAGCAGCTTACGAAGGTCGGGTAATGAAAAACTGTTTTTT
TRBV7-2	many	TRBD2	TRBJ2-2	CASSRALKGMSGRLNTGELFF	TGTGCCAGCAGCCGCGCCTTAAAAGGGATGAGCGGGAGGTTGAACACCGGGGAGCTGTTTTTT
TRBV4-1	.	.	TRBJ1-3	CASSQDPGQHSGNTIYF	TGCGCCAGCAGCCAAGATCCAGGACAGCACTCTGGAAACACCATATATTTT
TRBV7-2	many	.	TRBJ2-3	CASSLGMGADTQYF	TGTGCCAGCAGCTTAGGGATGGGGGCAGATACGCAGTATTTT
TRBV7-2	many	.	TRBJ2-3	CASSQIAAAQYF	TGTGCCAGCAGCCAAATAGCGGCCGCGCAGTATTTT
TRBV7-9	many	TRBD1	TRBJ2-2	CASSRRQGANTGELFF	TGTGCCAGCAGCCGCAGACAGGGGGCGAACACCGGGGAGCTGTTTTTT
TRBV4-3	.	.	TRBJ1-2	CASSQEGVTSYTF	TGCGCCAGCAGCCAAGAGGGGGTAACCAGCTACACCTTC
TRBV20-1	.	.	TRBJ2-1	CSAASGPSYNEQFF	TGCAGTGCTGCCTCCGGACCGTCCTACAATGAGCAGTTCTTC
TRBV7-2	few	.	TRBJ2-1	CASSGVGLQGTYNEQFF	TGTGCCAGCAGTGGAGTGGGTCTACAGGGCACTTACAATGAGCAGTTCTTC
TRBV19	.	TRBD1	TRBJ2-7	CASSRGQQPYEQYF	TGTGCCAGTAGTAGGGGACAGCAGCCCTACGAGCAGTACTTC
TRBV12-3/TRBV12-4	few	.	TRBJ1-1	CASSPFLVGSPSTEAFF	TGTGCCAGCAGCCCCTTCCTCGTTGGTTCCCCTAGCACTGAAGCTTTCTTT
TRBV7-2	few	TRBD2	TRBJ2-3	CASRKAGGSTDTQYF	TGTGCCAGCAGGAAAGCGGGGGGGAGCACAGATACGCAGTATTTT
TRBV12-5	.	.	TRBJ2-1	CASGLVRLTGLEQFF	TGTGCTAGTGGTTTGGTACGACTTACTGGGCTTGAGCAGTTCTTC
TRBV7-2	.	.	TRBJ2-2	CASSRGGSNTGELFF	TGTGCCAGCAGCCGGGGAGGATCGAACACCGGGGAGCTGTTTTTT
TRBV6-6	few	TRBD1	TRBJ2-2	CASSRDRGSLGTGELFF	TGTGCCAGCAGTAGGGACAGGGGTTCGTTGGGCACCGGGGAGCTGTTTTTT
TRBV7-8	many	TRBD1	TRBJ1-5	CASSPDRAGQPQHF	TGTGCCAGCAGCCCGGACAGGGCCGGTCAGCCCCAGCATTTT
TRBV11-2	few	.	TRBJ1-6	CASSLLRDSGAPLHF	TGTGCCAGCAGCTTACTACGGGACTCTGGGGCACCCCTCCACTTT
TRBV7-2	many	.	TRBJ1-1	CASSLQAMNTEAFF	TGTGCCAGCAGCTTGCAGGCCATGAACACTGAAGCTTTCTTT
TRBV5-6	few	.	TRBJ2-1	CASSSTVGAPFF	TGTGCCAGCAGCAGCACGGTGGGGGCCCCGTTCTTC
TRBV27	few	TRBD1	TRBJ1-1	CASSRQGVHTEAFF	TGTGCCAGCAGCCGACAGGGGGTGCACACTGAAGCTTTCTTT
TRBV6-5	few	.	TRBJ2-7	CASGGGGTEDEQYF	TGTGCCAGCGGGGGGGGAGGGACAGAGGACGAGCAGTACTTC
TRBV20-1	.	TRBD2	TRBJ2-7	CSFREGPDEQYF	TGCAGTTTTCGGGAGGGCCCCGACGAGCAGTACTTC
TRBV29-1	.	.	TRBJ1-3	CSVAGSGTGNTIYF	TGCAGCGTTGCAGGGTCGGGAACTGGAAACACCATATATTTT
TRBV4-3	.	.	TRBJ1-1	CASSQDLGNTEAFF	TGCGCCAGCAGCCAAGATCTGGGGAACACTGAAGCTTTCTTT
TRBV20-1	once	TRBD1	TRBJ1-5	CSGTGEGNQPQHF	TGCAGCGGTACAGGGGAGGGCAATCAGCCCCAGCATTTT
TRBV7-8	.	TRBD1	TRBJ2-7	CASRDRGHEQYF	TGTGCCAGCAGGGACAGGGGCCACGAGCAGTACTTC
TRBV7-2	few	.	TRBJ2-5	CASSLYGGKETQYF	TGTGCCAGCAGCTTGTATGGGGGCAAGGAGACCCAGTACTTC
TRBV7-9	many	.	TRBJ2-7	CASSLGQLSYEQYF	TGTGCCAGCAGCTTGGGACAACTCTCCTACGAGCAGTACTTC
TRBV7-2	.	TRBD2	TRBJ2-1	CASSLAASGREPYNEQFF	TGTGCCAGCAGCTTAGCGGCTAGCGGGAGGGAACCCTACAATGAGCAGTTCTTC
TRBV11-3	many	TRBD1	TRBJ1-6	CASSRRGQALESPLHF	TGTGCCAGCAGCCGCCGGGGACAGGCACTAGAGTCACCCCTCCACTTT
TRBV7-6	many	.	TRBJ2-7	CASSSRRQGGVYEQYF	TGTGCCAGCAGCTCCCGGAGACAGGGAGGGGTCTACGAGCAGTACTTC
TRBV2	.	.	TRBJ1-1	CATIMGRKNTEAFF	TGTGCCACGATCATGGGCAGGAAAAACACTGAAGCTTTCTTT
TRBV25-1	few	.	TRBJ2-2	CASGDWGAGELFF	TGTGCCAGCGGGGATTGGGGGGCCGGGGAGCTGTTTTTT
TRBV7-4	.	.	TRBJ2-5	CASSLEDGTYTQYF	TGTGCCAGCAGCTTAGAAGACGGAACGTACACCCAGTACTTC
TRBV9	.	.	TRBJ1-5	CASSVGGGNGQPQHF	TGTGCCAGCAGCGTAGGTGGTGGAAACGGGCAGCCCCAGCATTTT
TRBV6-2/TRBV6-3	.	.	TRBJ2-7	CASSKTSVPPHYEQYF	TGTGCCAGCAGTAAGACTAGTGTTCCCCCCCACTACGAGCAGTACTTC
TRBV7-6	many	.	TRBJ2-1	CASSLRGSEGFNEQFF	TGTGCCAGCAGCCTTCGAGGGTCCGAGGGGTTCAATGAGCAGTTCTTC
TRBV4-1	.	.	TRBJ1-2	CASSAGLYGYTF	TGCGCCAGCAGCGCAGGACTCTATGGCTACACCTTC
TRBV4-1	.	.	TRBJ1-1	CASSHYPGHLNTEAFF	TGCGCCAGCAGCCACTACCCGGGACACCTGAACACTGAAGCTTTCTTT
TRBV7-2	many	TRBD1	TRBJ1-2	CASSQDRVGGYTF	TGTGCCAGCAGCCAGGACAGGGTTGGCGGCTACACCTTC
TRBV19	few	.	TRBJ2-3	CASSIKRVADTQYF	TGTGCCAGTAGTATCAAGCGTGTCGCAGATACGCAGTATTTT